This T cell receptor beta chain was profiled in a study of early T cells in non-severe SARS-CoV-2 infection. In the study overall: Sequencing was performed on bulk RNA from unsorted whole blood, leaving chains unpaired.

General observations from the study: Private and CD4 specificities were missed by VDJdb matching, which favored anti-spike CD8 responses.

Germline CDR1 and CDR2: SGHRS and YFSETQ. The CDR3 contains 14 residues. Trimming shortened V by 5 bases and J by 0 bases, and 10 bases separated the two germline ends. A word on this clonotype: The antigen is unknown.

Attachment of unique molecular identifiers to individual cDNA molecules was performed. TCRdb analysed the 5' RACE reads with MiXCR anew, one entry per CDR3 protein. The sample yields roughly 100,000 distinct CDR3 sequences, 13% seen once. Sequencing was carried out using whole blood. The sequence was obtained from an adult who was a healthcare worker with PCR-confirmed SARS-CoV-2 infection or an uninfected control (not recorded which). This chain links TRBV5-1 with TRBJ2-3; D call uncertain. CDR3 nucleotide sequence: TGCGCCAGCAGTGCAGGCCCGAGCACAGATACGCAGTATTTT. This translates into CASSAGPSTDTQYF.